These 18 T cell receptor beta chains came from one sample sequenced in a study of blood T cell repertoires in COVID-19 (dated by TCRdb to 2020 to 2021). Libraries were constructed by the immunoSEQ multiplex PCR assay. The source is immuneACCESS, and TCRdb retained only in-frame sequences with V and J called. Part of the clones is not carried over; for the studies checked, unresolved V genes explain less than half of this, and the remainder is unexplained. This sample has roughly 70,000 clones in its table, and 76% of those were observed once. The ten largest account for 14% to 15% of the sample. Sequenced material: peripheral blood. The receptors shown here come from a man aged 55 to 70 with COVID-19, enrolled during active disease.

The chain joins TRBV5-1 to TRBJ2-1; TRBD2 aligns across 10 bases. Germline assignment: CDR1 SGHRS and CDR2 YFSETQ. V shed 2 bases, J shed 3 bases, and the junction held 5 bases outside the gene matches. The CDR3 sequence is 16 residues long. The CDR3 spells CASSLLAGGSYNEQFF. Here the CDR3 DNA reads TGCGCCAGCAGCTTATTAGCGGGGGGTAGCTACAATGAGCAGTTCTTC. Filled out from reference TRBV5-1 and TRBJ2-1, the complete variable domain reads KAGVTQTPRYLIKTRGQQVTLSCSPISGHRSVSWYQQTPGQGLQFLFEYFSETQRNKGNFPGRFSGRQFSNSRSEMNVSTLELGDSALYLCASSLLAGGSYNEQFFGPGTRLTVL.

This chain uses TRBV6-6 with TRBJ2-3; TRBD2 agrees at 12 bases. Looked up from germline, CDR1 is MNHNY and CDR2 is SVGAGI (reference sequence). With V trimmed by 2 bases and J by 0 bases, 0 bases remained unmatched. This CDR3 is built from 16 residues. CDR3 loop: CASSYGTSGSTDTQYF. CDR3 in DNA: TGTGCCAGCAGTTACGGGACTAGCGGGAGCACAGATACGCAGTATTTT.

V gene TRBV5-4 combines with J gene TRBJ2-5; D possibly corresponds to TRBD1 (7 bases). Per germline, CDR1 SGHNT and CDR2 YYREEE (reference sequence). Between the trimmed V and J ends, which lost 3 bases and 3 bases, there was a span of 12 bases. This CDR3 is built from 14 residues. The CDR3 region has the DNA TGTGCCAGCAGCTCAGGGGGGAGTGAAGAGACCCAGTACTTC. Amino acids: CASSSGGSEETQYF.

The V call is TRBV14, the J call TRBJ2-7; 7 positions agree with TRBD2. The CDR3 covers 14 residues. Germline V gene data show CDR1 as SGHDN and CDR2 as FVKESK. The J segment lost 3 bases and the V segment lost 5 bases, leaving 7 bases of the junction unmatched. The CDR3 coding sequence is TGTGCCAGCAGCTTTGGACTAGGTGGCTACGAGCAGTACTTC. Residues: CASSFGLGGYEQYF.

The rearrangement joins TRBV19 to TRBJ2-2, with TRBD1 as a possible D gene (7 bases). Germline CDR1 is LNHDA and CDR2 is SQIVND (reference sequence). The CDR3 is 17 amino acids. V lost 5 bases to trimming and J lost 3 bases, with 19 bases between them. The CDR3 DNA reads TGTGCCAGTAGTCTCCCCCCGGGACAGCGGGACACCGGGGAGCTGTTTTTT. Residues: CASSLPPGQRDTGELFF.

The V gene is TRBV2, the J gene TRBJ2-7, with 8 bases that match TRBD2. J lost 9 bases, V lost 9 bases, and 19 bases had no gene match. This CDR3 spans 15 amino acids. The germline V gene encodes CDR1 SNHLY and CDR2 FYNNEI. In DNA, the CDR3 is TGTGCCAGTTCCCTACGAGCGGGAGTAGGGGTCGGGCAGTACTTC. Its protein product is CASSLRAGVGVGQYF.

This chain uses TRBV4-1 with TRBJ1-1; the match to TRBD1 covers 7 bases. Germline V gene sequence: CDR1 MGHRA, CDR2 YSYEKL. The V segment lost 4 bases and the J segment 6 bases; nucleotides outside the gene matches: 5. This CDR3 has 13 amino acids. The CDR3 spells CASSRPQGAEAFF. CDR3 DNA sequence: TGCGCCAGCAGCCGCCCCCAGGGGGCTGAAGCTTTCTTT.

The chain combines TRBV27 with TRBJ2-1; unclear D gene. The V end lost 2 bases, the J end lost 9 bases, and 8 bases lay between the germline ends. This CDR3 is 12 amino acids long. The germline gives CDR1 MNHEY, CDR2 SMNVEV (reference sequence). The CDR3 sequence is CASSLTVGEQFF. The CDR3 DNA reads as TGTGCCAGCAGTTTAACGGTCGGTGAGCAGTTCTTC.

This clone has only a few counts. The chain recombines TRBV5-6 with TRBJ2-6, with D unresolved. The CDR3 is made up of 14 amino acids. V was clipped by 0 bases and J by 1 base, with 2 bases between them. The V gene's germline CDR1 is SGHDT and CDR2 YYEEEE. CDR3 residues: CASSLVSGANVLTF. The DNA for the CDR3 is TGTGCCAGCAGCTTGGTATCTGGGGCCAACGTCCTGACTTTC.

This clone was recorded a few times. As DNA, the CDR3 is TGTGCCAGCAGTCGACAGGTTACCTACGAGCAGTACTTC. This gives the protein CASSRQVTYEQYF. This chain joins TRBV6-2 or TRBV6-3 and TRBJ2-7; D may be TRBD1 (6 bases). This CDR3 contains 13 residues. Germline V CDR1 and CDR2: MNHEY, SVGEGT. V was trimmed by 5 bases and J by 2 bases, leaving 10 bases between them.

The chain has TRBV4-2 and TRBJ2-1; the D gene is possibly TRBD2 (5 bases). The CDR3 is 15 residues long. Trimming shortened V by 5 bases and J by 5 bases, and 16 bases separated the two germline ends. The germline V gene has CDR1 LGHNA and CDR2 YNFKEQ. The CDR3 spells CASSAQPGLNNEQFF. The CDR3 DNA is TGTGCCAGCAGCGCACAGCCTGGACTGAACAATGAGCAGTTCTTC.

The chain carries TRBV7-3 and TRBJ1-1; no firm D call. The CDR3 totals 13 residues. The germline gives CDR1 SGHTA, CDR2 FQGTGA. V was shortened by 5 bases and J by 1 base, with 8 bases between the two germline ends. The CDR3 nucleotides read TGTGCCAGCAGCCCCGGTTCGAACACTGAAGCTTTCTTT. This codes for CASSPGSNTEAFF. Filled out from reference TRBV7-3 and TRBJ1-1, the complete variable domain reads GAGVSQTPSNKVTEKGKYVELRCDPISGHTALYWYRQSLGQGPEFLIYFQGTGAADDSGLPNDRFFAVRPEGSVSTLKIQRTERGDSAVYLCASSPGSNTEAFFGQGTRLTVV.

The chain joins TRBV29-1 to TRBJ2-2; no firm D call. The CDR3 is 12 residues long. Looked up from germline, CDR1 is SQVTM and CDR2 is ANQGSEA. V was shortened by 3 bases and J by 4 bases, with 6 bases between the two germline ends. CDR3 region: CSVDRSTGELFF. CDR3 sequence (DNA): TGCAGCGTTGACAGAAGCACCGGGGAGCTGTTTTTT.

The sample holds a few counts of this clone. The chain combines TRBV2 with TRBJ2-5; tentative D call: TRBD1 (6 bases). The V end lost 8 bases, the J end lost 5 bases, and 18 bases lay between the germline ends. Germline V gene lookup returns CDR1 SNHLY and CDR2 FYNNEI. The length of the CDR3 is 14 residues. DNA of the CDR3: TGTGCCAGCGTTCGATCAGGGGAATTGGAGACCCAGTACTTC. It encodes CASVRSGELETQYF.

The DNA of the CDR3 is TGTGCCACCAGCGGGGGGGTGTGGACCGGGGAGCTGTTTTTT. Translation gives CATSGGVWTGELFF. This chain connects TRBV15 to TRBJ2-2; 7 bases are a match to TRBD2. In germline, CDR1 is LNHNV, CDR2 YYDKDF (reference sequence). V shed 5 bases and J 5 bases; nucleotides not matched to a gene: 5. The CDR3 is 14 amino acids.

This clone has at least ten counts. The chain recombines TRBV5-1 with TRBJ1-2, with D maybe TRBD1 (6 bases). This CDR3 contains 14 residues. Germline lookup yields CDR1 SGHRS and CDR2 YFSETQ. V was trimmed by 3 bases and J by 8 bases, leaving 17 bases between them. As DNA, the CDR3 is TGCGCCAGCAGCTCTGGAGAGGGGGTAGGCGGCTACACCTTC. It yields the protein CASSSGEGVGGYTF.

This sequence joins TRBV6-1 and TRBJ2-1; no clear D. Germline V gene data show CDR1 as MNHNS and CDR2 as SASEGT. There are 14 residues in the CDR3. V was trimmed by 2 bases and J by 5 bases, leaving 10 bases between them. The CDR3 nucleotides are TGTGCCAGCAGTGAATTTGGGCTTCACAATGAGCAGTTCTTC. It yields the protein CASSEFGLHNEQFF.

The CDR3 reads CASSQDRRSKKFF. DNA for the CDR3: TGTGCCAGCAGCCAAGATCGGAGGAGTAAGAAGTTCTTC. V gene TRBV14 combines with J gene TRBJ2-1; weak D call: TRBD2 (5 bases). The V gene's germline CDR1 is SGHDN and CDR2 FVKESK. V shed 0 bases and J shed 14 bases, with 14 bases lying between them. This CDR3 is 13 amino acids long.